The present T cell receptor beta chain was sequenced within a study of T cells in Graves' hyperthyroidism and ophthalmopathy. This clonotype was observed at least ten times. Its cognate antigen is unknown. Study-wide results and limits: Most clonotypes expanded in thyroid above 0.001 were likewise present in blood.

Patients aged 18 to 65 had newly diagnosed hyperthyroidism of under 2 months' duration. Uncontrolled infection, other autoimmune disease, pregnancy or lactation disqualified patients from enrolment. More than 9.5 ml fresh peripheral blood yielded the PBMCs. V dropped 3 bases and J dropped 6 bases, with 8 bases sitting between them. The CDR3 consists of 13 residues. Researchers took RNA transcripts and amplified the TCR beta CDR3 regions from them. The TCR CDR3 first-round RT-PCR relied on the HTBI primer set. TCRdb re-called the multiplex PCR reads through MiXCR, storing one row per CDR3 protein. The repertoire consists of around 200,000 distinct CDR3 sequences, with around 18% occurring once and the leading ten covering roughly two fifths.

Input material: blood. The sequence was collected from a middle-aged man with Graves' hyperthyroidism. J is TRBJ2-2 and V is TRBV12-3 or TRBV12-4; D not resolved. The CDR3 DNA follows: TGTGCCAGCAGTTTTCGGGTGGCCGGGGAGCTGTTTTTT. Protein product: CASSFRVAGELFF.